This T cell receptor beta chain stems from a study of CD8 T cells in ankylosing spondylitis. Study conclusions and caveats: Eight or nine highly homologous variants formed a TCR beta motif that appeared characteristic of ankylosing spondylitis blood.

Trimming stripped 4 bases from V and 4 bases from J, with 17 bases between. CDR1 and CDR2 (germline): GTSNPN, SVGIG (reference sequence). This CDR3 has 15 residues. In TCRdb, the 5' RACE reads were re-called with MiXCR into one record per CDR3 protein. The sample lists fewer than 650,000 distinct CDR3 sequences; approximately 11% were seen once. Notes on this clonotype: Antigen: not known.

The V call is TRBV30, the J call TRBJ2-1, with D perhaps matching TRBD2 (6 bases). This TCR was sampled from a male donor with ankylosing spondylitis. The sequenced material came from blood, either unsorted or a sorted T cell fraction (not recorded which). The CDR3 loop reads CAWTQGASAYNEQFF. As DNA, the CDR3 is TGTGCCTGGACTCAAGGGGCTAGCGCGTACAATGAGCAGTTCTTC.